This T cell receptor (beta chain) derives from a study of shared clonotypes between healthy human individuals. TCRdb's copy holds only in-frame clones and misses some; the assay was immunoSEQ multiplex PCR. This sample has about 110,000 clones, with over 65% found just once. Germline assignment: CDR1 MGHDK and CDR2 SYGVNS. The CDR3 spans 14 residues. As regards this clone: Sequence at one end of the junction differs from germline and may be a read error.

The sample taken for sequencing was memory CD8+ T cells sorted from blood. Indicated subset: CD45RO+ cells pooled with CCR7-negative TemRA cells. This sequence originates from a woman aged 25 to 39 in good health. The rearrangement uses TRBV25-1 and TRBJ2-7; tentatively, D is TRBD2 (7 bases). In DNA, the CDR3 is TGTGCCAGCAGTGACACTCGTTGGGGGAGGGACACGAGTTTC. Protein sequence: CASSDTRWGRDTSF.